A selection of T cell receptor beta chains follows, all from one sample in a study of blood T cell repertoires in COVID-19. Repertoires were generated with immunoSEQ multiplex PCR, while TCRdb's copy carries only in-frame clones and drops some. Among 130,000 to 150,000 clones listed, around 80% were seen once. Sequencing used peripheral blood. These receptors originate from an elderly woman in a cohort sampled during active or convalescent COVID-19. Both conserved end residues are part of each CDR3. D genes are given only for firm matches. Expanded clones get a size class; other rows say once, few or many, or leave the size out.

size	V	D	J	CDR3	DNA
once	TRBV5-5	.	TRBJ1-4	CASSWRQGNEKLFF	TGTGCCAGCAGCTGGAGGCAGGGGAATGAAAAACTGTTTTTT
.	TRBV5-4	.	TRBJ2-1	CASSPDRGYNEQFF	TGTGCCAGCAGCCCAGATAGGGGCTACAATGAGCAGTTCTTC
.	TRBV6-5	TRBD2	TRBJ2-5	CASGGLADKETQYF	TGTGCCAGCGGGGGACTAGCGGACAAAGAGACCCAGTACTTC
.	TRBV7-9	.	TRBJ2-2	CASSRGNTGELFF	TGTGCCAGCAGCCGAGGGAACACCGGGGAGCTGTTTTTT
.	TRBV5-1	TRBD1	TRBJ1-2	CASSPTGGRSGYTF	TGCGCCAGCAGCCCGACAGGGGGCCGAAGTGGCTACACCTTC
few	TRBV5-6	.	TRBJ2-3	CASSFRVTDTQYF	TGTGCCAGCAGCTTTCGAGTCACAGATACGCAGTATTTT
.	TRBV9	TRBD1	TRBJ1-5	CASSTGTAHNQPQHF	TGTGCCAGCAGCACCGGGACAGCTCACAATCAGCCCCAGCATTTT
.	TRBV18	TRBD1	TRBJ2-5	CASSPGQGSRETQYF	TGTGCCAGCTCACCGGGACAGGGCTCGCGAGAGACCCAGTACTTC
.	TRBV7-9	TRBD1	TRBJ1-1	CASSLTGARTEAFF	TGTGCCAGCAGCTTGACAGGGGCTCGCACTGAAGCTTTCTTT
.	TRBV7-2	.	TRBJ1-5	CASSLRSLSDQPQHF	TGTGCCAGCAGCTTAAGGTCCCTTAGCGATCAGCCCCAGCATTTT
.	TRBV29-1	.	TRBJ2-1	CSVELGQHNEQFF	TGCAGCGTTGAATTGGGGCAACACAATGAGCAGTTCTTC
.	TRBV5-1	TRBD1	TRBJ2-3	CASSLPGTGDTDTQYF	TGCGCCAGCAGCTTGCCCGGGACAGGAGACACAGATACGCAGTATTTT
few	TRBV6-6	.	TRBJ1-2	CASSYSSGSGGGYTF	TGTGCCAGCAGTTACTCGTCCGGGTCCGGAGGTGGCTACACCTTC
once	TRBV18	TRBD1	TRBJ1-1	CASSLNRGRVITEAFF	TGTGCCAGCTCCTTGAACAGGGGGCGAGTAATTACTGAAGCTTTCTTT
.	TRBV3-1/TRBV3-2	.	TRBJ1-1	CASRQGLLMNTEAFF	TGTGCCAGCAGACAGGGCTTATTAATGAACACTGAAGCTTTCTTT
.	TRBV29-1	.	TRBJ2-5	CSVGWGGRQGTQYF	TGCAGCGTTGGTTGGGGGGGCCGCCAAGGGACCCAGTACTTC
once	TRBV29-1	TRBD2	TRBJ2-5	CSVALAGLIQETQYF	TGCAGCGTTGCATTAGCGGGACTTATCCAAGAGACCCAGTACTTC
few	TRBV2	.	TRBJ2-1	CASTGTGSSYNEQFF	TGTGCCAGCACCGGGACTGGGAGCTCCTACAATGAGCAGTTCTTC
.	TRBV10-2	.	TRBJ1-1	CASSGQTNTEAFF	TGCGCCAGCAGTGGGCAAACGAACACTGAAGCTTTCTTT
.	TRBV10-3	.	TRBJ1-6	CATSQDIPSPLHF	TGTGCCACAAGTCAGGACATACCATCACCCCTCCACTTT
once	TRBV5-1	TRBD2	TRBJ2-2	CASSLTSGGSGELFF	TGCGCCAGCAGCTTGACTAGCGGGGGTTCCGGGGAGCTGTTTTTT
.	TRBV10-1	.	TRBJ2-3	CASIFLVPTDTQYF	TGCGCCAGCATCTTTCTAGTGCCCACAGATACGCAGTATTTT
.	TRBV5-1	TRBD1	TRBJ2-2	CASSSRGLDTGELFF	TGCGCCAGCAGCTCAAGGGGGCTCGACACCGGGGAGCTGTTTTTT
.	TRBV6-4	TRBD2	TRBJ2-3	CASSVLAGVTDTQYF	TGTGCCAGCAGCGTACTAGCGGGGGTCACAGATACGCAGTATTTT
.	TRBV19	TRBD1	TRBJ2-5	CASGLQGEETQYF	TGTGCCAGCGGATTACAGGGGGAAGAGACCCAGTACTTC
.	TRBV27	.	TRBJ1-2	CASSEWASPSRGGYTF	TGTGCCAGCAGCGAGTGGGCTTCTCCGTCCCGGGGTGGCTACACCTTC
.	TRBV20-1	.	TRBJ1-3	CSARVAHTIYF	TGCAGTGCTAGAGTGGCACACACCATATATTTT
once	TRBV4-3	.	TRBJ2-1	CASSQEMRWRSSYNEQFF	TGCGCCAGCAGCCAAGAAATGAGGTGGAGGAGCTCCTACAATGAGCAGTTCTTC
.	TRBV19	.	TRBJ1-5	CASSISSYQPQHF	TGTGCCAGTAGTATTAGCTCTTATCAGCCCCAGCATTTT
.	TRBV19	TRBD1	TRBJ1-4	CASSTRQGTNEKLFF	TGTGCCAGTAGTACTCGACAGGGAACTAATGAAAAACTGTTTTTT
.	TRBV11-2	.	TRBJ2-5	CASSLRFRGVLETQYF	TGTGCCAGCAGCTTACGTTTCAGGGGAGTTTTGGAGACCCAGTACTTC
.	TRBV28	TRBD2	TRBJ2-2	CASLRGGDTGELFF	TGTGCCAGTCTGCGGGGGGGCGACACCGGGGAGCTGTTTTTT
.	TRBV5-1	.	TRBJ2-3	CASSLALSGGTDTQYF	TGCGCCAGCAGCTTGGCCCTTTCGGGGGGCACAGATACGCAGTATTTT
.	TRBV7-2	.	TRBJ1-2	CASSLGAAYGYTF	TGTGCCAGCAGCTTAGGCGCGGCCTATGGCTACACCTTC
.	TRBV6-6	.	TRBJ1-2	CASSYEGRGMRGYTF	TGTGCCAGCAGTTACGAAGGCAGGGGTATGCGGGGCTACACCTTC
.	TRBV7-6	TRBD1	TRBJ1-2	CASSPRTGWYGYTF	TGTGCCAGCAGTCCGAGGACAGGGTGGTATGGCTACACCTTC
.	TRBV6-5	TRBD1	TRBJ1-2	CASSYSGQGWYGYTF	TGTGCCAGCAGTTACTCTGGACAGGGATGGTATGGCTACACCTTC
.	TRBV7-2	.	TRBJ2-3	CASSTGGVRGDTQYF	TGTGCCAGCAGCACAGGGGGGGTTCGGGGAGATACGCAGTATTTT
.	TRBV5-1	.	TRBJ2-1	CASSLGTVYNEQFF	TGCGCCAGCAGCTTGGGGACTGTCTACAATGAGCAGTTCTTC
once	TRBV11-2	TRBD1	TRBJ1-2	CASSPGTGTVNTF	TGTGCCAGCAGCCCAGGGACAGGGACGGTTAACACCTTC
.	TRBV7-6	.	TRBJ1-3	CASSLGTFDSGNTIYF	TGTGCCAGCAGCTTAGGCACATTTGACTCTGGAAACACCATATATTTT
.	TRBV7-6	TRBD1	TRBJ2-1	CASSSGQDIYNEQFF	TGTGCCAGCAGCTCGGGACAGGACATTTACAATGAGCAGTTCTTC
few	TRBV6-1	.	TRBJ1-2	CASSEYPGGNYGYTF	TGTGCCAGCAGTGAATACCCGGGGGGGAACTATGGCTACACCTTC